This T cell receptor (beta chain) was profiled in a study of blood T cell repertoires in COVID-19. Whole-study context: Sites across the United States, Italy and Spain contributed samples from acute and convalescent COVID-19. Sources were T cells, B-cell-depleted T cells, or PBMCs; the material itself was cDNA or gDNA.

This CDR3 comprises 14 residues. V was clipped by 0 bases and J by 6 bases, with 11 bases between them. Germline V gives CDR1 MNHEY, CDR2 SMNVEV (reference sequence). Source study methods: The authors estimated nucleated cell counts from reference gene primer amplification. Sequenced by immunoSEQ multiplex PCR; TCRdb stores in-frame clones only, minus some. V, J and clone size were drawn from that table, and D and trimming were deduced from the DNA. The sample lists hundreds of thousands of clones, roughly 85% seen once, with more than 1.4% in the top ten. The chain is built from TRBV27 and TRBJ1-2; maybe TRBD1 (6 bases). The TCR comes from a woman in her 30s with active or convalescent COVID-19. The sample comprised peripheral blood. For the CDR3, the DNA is TGTGCCAGCAGTTTATCGCCAGGGGTGGATGGCTACACCTTC. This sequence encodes CASSLSPGVDGYTF.